The rows below give T cell receptor beta chains drawn from one sample of a study of response to subunit inactivated influenza vaccine. TCRdb re-derived calls from the RT-PCR reads in MiXCR, one entry per CDR3 protein. The table includes around 760,000 distinct CDR3 sequences, approximately 15% detected once. The sample was PBMCs from blood, taken roughly 15 days before vaccination. The receptors were gathered from a man aged 50 or older who received an inactivated influenza vaccine. The CDR3 runs from the conserved cysteine through the conserved F or W. Each record gives: CDR3 length, J gene, V gene, D gene, CDR3 protein. D genes are given only for firm matches.

cdr3_length: 16; j_call: TRBJ2-2; v_call: TRBV12-3/TRBV12-4; d_call: -; cdr3_aa: CASSLFPGGQAGELFF
cdr3_length: 15; j_call: TRBJ2-7; v_call: TRBV4-1; d_call: -; cdr3_aa: CASSQVGKIPYEQYF
cdr3_length: 14; j_call: TRBJ2-1; v_call: TRBV2; d_call: TRBD2; cdr3_aa: CAITFTGGWNEQFF
cdr3_length: 16; j_call: TRBJ2-1; v_call: TRBV10-3; d_call: TRBD1; cdr3_aa: CAISESKDRAYNEQFF
cdr3_length: 19; j_call: TRBJ2-2; v_call: TRBV11-2; d_call: -; cdr3_aa: CASSLRPQPGGIRTGELFF
cdr3_length: 16; j_call: TRBJ1-2; v_call: TRBV5-1; d_call: TRBD1; cdr3_aa: CASSRSGTGMEYGYTF
cdr3_length: 19; j_call: TRBJ2-5; v_call: TRBV11-2; d_call: TRBD2; cdr3_aa: CASSTGTSGGAIGHGTQYF
cdr3_length: 13; j_call: TRBJ1-1; v_call: TRBV5-1; d_call: -; cdr3_aa: CASSSMSNTEAFF
cdr3_length: 16; j_call: TRBJ2-5; v_call: TRBV29-1; d_call: TRBD1; cdr3_aa: CSVRTGGFSDQETQYF
cdr3_length: 18; j_call: TRBJ2-3; v_call: TRBV6-5; d_call: TRBD1; cdr3_aa: CASSYTPPTGVRTDTQYF
cdr3_length: 16; j_call: TRBJ1-5; v_call: TRBV7-2; d_call: -; cdr3_aa: CASSLEVLGSGQPQHF
cdr3_length: 14; j_call: TRBJ2-3; v_call: TRBV7-9; d_call: TRBD1; cdr3_aa: CASSLTDRGDTQYF
cdr3_length: 15; j_call: TRBJ2-1; v_call: TRBV19; d_call: TRBD2; cdr3_aa: CASTPGRLWDNEQFF
cdr3_length: 15; j_call: TRBJ2-1; v_call: TRBV5-5; d_call: -; cdr3_aa: CASSTGPLPYNEQFF
cdr3_length: 14; j_call: TRBJ2-1; v_call: TRBV29-1; d_call: TRBD2; cdr3_aa: CSVGAGGPYNEQFF
cdr3_length: 16; j_call: TRBJ1-2; v_call: TRBV7-2; d_call: -; cdr3_aa: CASSLVPTGAAIGYTF
cdr3_length: 17; j_call: TRBJ2-7; v_call: TRBV6-2/TRBV6-3; d_call: TRBD2; cdr3_aa: CASSGPPGLVMGGEQYF
cdr3_length: 17; j_call: TRBJ1-2; v_call: TRBV28; d_call: TRBD1; cdr3_aa: CASSFSRGLGTNYGYTF
cdr3_length: 14; j_call: TRBJ2-7; v_call: TRBV4-3; d_call: TRBD2; cdr3_aa: CASSQLAGGKEQYF
cdr3_length: 13; j_call: TRBJ2-1; v_call: TRBV20-1; d_call: -; cdr3_aa: CSAREVVSDEQFF
cdr3_length: 14; j_call: TRBJ2-3; v_call: TRBV7-2; d_call: TRBD2; cdr3_aa: CASSYSGSGDTQYF
cdr3_length: 15; j_call: TRBJ1-3; v_call: TRBV6-1; d_call: TRBD1; cdr3_aa: CASSLPGQQGNTIYF
cdr3_length: 15; j_call: TRBJ1-5; v_call: TRBV5-8; d_call: TRBD1; cdr3_aa: CASSNPGTGNQPQHF
cdr3_length: 14; j_call: TRBJ2-7; v_call: TRBV5-1; d_call: -; cdr3_aa: CASSLAGTSYEQYF
cdr3_length: 14; j_call: TRBJ1-1; v_call: TRBV28; d_call: -; cdr3_aa: CASSLEDRNTEAFF
cdr3_length: 12; j_call: TRBJ2-7; v_call: TRBV25-1; d_call: -; cdr3_aa: CASSWGAYEQYF
cdr3_length: 17; j_call: TRBJ2-1; v_call: TRBV3-1; d_call: TRBD2; cdr3_aa: CASSRTSGSTDKEAQFF
cdr3_length: 15; j_call: TRBJ1-1; v_call: TRBV7-2; d_call: -; cdr3_aa: CASSLEGLGNTEAFF
cdr3_length: 13; j_call: TRBJ1-5; v_call: TRBV12-3/TRBV12-4; d_call: -; cdr3_aa: CASSFETNQPQHF
cdr3_length: 16; j_call: TRBJ2-2; v_call: TRBV7-3; d_call: TRBD2; cdr3_aa: CASSWSGSLPTGELFF
cdr3_length: 16; j_call: TRBJ2-5; v_call: TRBV2; d_call: TRBD2; cdr3_aa: CASSSSRTRPQETQYF
cdr3_length: 15; j_call: TRBJ1-6; v_call: TRBV27; d_call: -; cdr3_aa: CASRNSVSYNSPLHF
cdr3_length: 13; j_call: TRBJ2-7; v_call: TRBV5-1; d_call: -; cdr3_aa: CASSGPPGDEQYF
cdr3_length: 15; j_call: TRBJ1-1; v_call: TRBV14; d_call: -; cdr3_aa: CASSQEWVRNTEAFF
cdr3_length: 20; j_call: TRBJ2-3; v_call: TRBV15; d_call: TRBD2; cdr3_aa: CATSPSSGGLLTAGTDTQYF
cdr3_length: 15; j_call: TRBJ2-1; v_call: TRBV11-2; d_call: TRBD2; cdr3_aa: CASSRIAGPYNEQFF
cdr3_length: 13; j_call: TRBJ2-1; v_call: TRBV29-1; d_call: TRBD2; cdr3_aa: CSVYGRAFDEQFF
cdr3_length: 12; j_call: TRBJ2-1; v_call: TRBV7-2; d_call: -; cdr3_aa: CASSLELYEQFF
cdr3_length: 14; j_call: TRBJ1-1; v_call: TRBV2; d_call: -; cdr3_aa: CASRVKGMNTEAFF
cdr3_length: 16; j_call: TRBJ2-1; v_call: TRBV10-3; d_call: TRBD1; cdr3_aa: CAISAIWGQGGNEQFF
cdr3_length: 21; j_call: TRBJ2-7; v_call: TRBV7-1; d_call: -; cdr3_aa: CASSSGLAGLKGEQYFGEQYF
cdr3_length: 15; j_call: TRBJ1-5; v_call: TRBV27; d_call: -; cdr3_aa: CASRLTTAALVPQHF
cdr3_length: 12; j_call: TRBJ2-1; v_call: TRBV12-3/TRBV12-4; d_call: -; cdr3_aa: CASSFDYNEQFF
cdr3_length: 16; j_call: TRBJ1-2; v_call: TRBV10-2; d_call: -; cdr3_aa: CASSEIRRLSDYGYTF
cdr3_length: 14; j_call: TRBJ1-2; v_call: TRBV12-3/TRBV12-4; d_call: TRBD1; cdr3_aa: CASRFNRGRGGYTF
cdr3_length: 14; j_call: TRBJ1-2; v_call: TRBV3-1; d_call: -; cdr3_aa: CASSPPAGEYGYTF
cdr3_length: 12; j_call: TRBJ2-7; v_call: TRBV6-2/TRBV6-3; d_call: TRBD1; cdr3_aa: CASRDRGSEQYF
cdr3_length: 14; j_call: TRBJ2-7; v_call: TRBV20-1; d_call: TRBD1; cdr3_aa: CSAVRTGLSSEQYF